This T cell receptor beta chain was observed in a study of blood T cell repertoires in COVID-19. Libraries were prepared by immunoSEQ multiplex PCR; TCRdb keeps only in-frame clonotypes and omits some of them. This table has 140,000 or so clones, 75% to 90% appearing once. V was pared by 4 bases and J by 5 bases, with 5 bases of the junction left unmatched. The length of the CDR3 is 15 residues. Per germline, CDR1 SNHLY and CDR2 FYNNEI. This receptor was taken from a woman aged 45 to 65 with acute or convalescent COVID-19. Sequencing was carried out using peripheral blood. The chain combines TRBV2 with TRBJ2-3; TRBD2 agrees at 11 bases. The CDR3 DNA is TGTGCCAGCAGTGTAGCGGGGGGGCTTATAGATACGCAGTATTTT. This encodes CASSVAGGLIDTQYF.